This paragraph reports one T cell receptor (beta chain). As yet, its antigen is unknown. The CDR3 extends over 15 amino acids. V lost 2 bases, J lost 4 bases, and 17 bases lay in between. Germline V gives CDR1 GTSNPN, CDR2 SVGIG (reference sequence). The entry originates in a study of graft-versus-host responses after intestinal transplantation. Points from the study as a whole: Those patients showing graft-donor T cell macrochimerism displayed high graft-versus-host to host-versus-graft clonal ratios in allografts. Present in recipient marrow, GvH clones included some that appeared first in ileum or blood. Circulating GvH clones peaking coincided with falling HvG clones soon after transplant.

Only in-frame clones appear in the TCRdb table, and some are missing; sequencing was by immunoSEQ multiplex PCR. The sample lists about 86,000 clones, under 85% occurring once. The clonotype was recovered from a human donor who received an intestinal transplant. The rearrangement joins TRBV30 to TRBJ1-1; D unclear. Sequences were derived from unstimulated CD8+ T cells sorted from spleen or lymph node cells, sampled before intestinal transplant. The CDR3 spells CAWSYTIGFGTEAFF. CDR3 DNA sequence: TGTGCCTGGAGTTACACTATAGGGTTCGGCACTGAAGCTTTCTTT.